Below, one T cell receptor beta chain is given with its context. Its cognate antigen is unknown. The data belong to a study of T cell responses to AZD1222 COVID-19 vaccine. TCRdb's table, derived via immunoSEQ multiplex PCR, lists solely in-frame clones and lacks some. Among fewer than 120,000 clones listed, 87% were seen once. Whole-study results and caveats: Spike-specific TCR breadth and depth both grew after two AZD1222 doses. Seropositivity was recorded at baseline in only a handful of AZD1222 recipients. Donors, mostly white British, included more females; clonal diversity was possibly underestimated.

The V gene lost 0 bases and the J gene lost 6 bases, with 6 bases spanning the gap. CDR3 length: 12 amino acids. Germline loops: CDR1 SGDLS, CDR2 YYNGEE. The sequenced sample was peripheral blood, obtained on day 0 of AZD1222 vaccination. This rearrangement joins TRBV9 to TRBJ1-1, with D tentatively TRBD1 (6 bases). This receptor was taken from an adult in good health. The CDR3 DNA follows: TGTGCCAGCAGCGTAGACAGGGCTGAAGCTTTCTTT. It translates to CASSVDRAEAFF.